The sample holds many counts of the clone carrying this T cell receptor (beta chain). Its antigen is not known. This sample is drawn from a study of neurological immune-mediated disorders. Study-wide points: The absence of shared CDR3 amino acid sequences among expanded clones across subjects suggests private repertoires in all groups. It was HTLV-1-associated myelopathy that showed the most TCR clonal expansion, while multiple sclerosis showed the least, falling below healthy controls.

Regarding time point: longitudinal time-point 3. CDR1 is MDHEN, CDR2 SYDVKM, per germline. V trimming: 6 bases; J trimming: 2 bases; junction bases outside the gene matches: 5. The CDR3 is 14 amino acids. TCRdb re-called the 5' RACE reads with MiXCR, one entry per CDR3 protein. The sample contains about 99,000 distinct CDR3 sequences, 11% of which appear only once. The sample taken for sequencing was PBMCs. The clonotype comes from a female donor with HTLV-1-associated myelopathy (HAM/TSP). V and J are TRBV28 and TRBJ2-7; 9 positions match TRBD1. CDR3 sequence reads: CASRLGQGAYEQYF. CDR3 DNA sequence: TGTGCCAGCAGACTGGGACAGGGTGCCTACGAGCAGTACTTC.